The 14 T cell receptor beta chains below all came from one sample that was sequenced in a study of cytomegalovirus exposure and HLA in healthy donors (dated 2017 in TCRdb). The library relied on the immunoSEQ multiplex PCR assay. For the multiplex PCR, a mixture combining 60 forward primers for TCR Vbeta segments and 13 reverse primers for TCR Jbeta segments was used. TCRdb stores this immuneACCESS table with in-frame sequences only. Part of the clones is absent; in the studies checked, under half of the shortfall reflects unresolved V genes, and no reason is known for the rest. The sample table shows some 160,000 clones, and about three quarters are seen once. The top ten hold 1.7% of the sample. The sample was PBMCs. The receptor source for this set is a woman in her twenties or thirties in good health and CMV-seronegative.

The CDR3 here is CASSQGRPGLAGYNEQFF. The CDR3 nucleotides read TGTGCCAGCAGCCAAGGGAGGCCGGGACTAGCGGGCTACAATGAGCAGTTCTTC. The rearrangement uses TRBV4-2 and TRBJ2-1; TRBD2 agrees at 12 bases. Germline loops: CDR1 LGHNA, CDR2 YNFKEQ. This CDR3 is built from 18 residues. V dropped 1 base and J dropped 3; count of bases not matched to a gene: 7.

This clone has just a few counts. The chain combines TRBV7-8 with TRBJ2-6, with D possibly matching TRBD1 (6 bases). The CDR3 spans 17 residues. V was trimmed by 4 bases and J by 0 bases, leaving 13 bases between them. Germline V gives CDR1 SGHVS, CDR2 FQNEAQ. CDR3 DNA: TGTGCCAGCAGCTCCCGGACAGCCAGCTCTGGGGCCAACGTCCTGACTTTC. As protein: CASSSRTASSGANVLTF.

This chain connects TRBV4-3 to TRBJ1-4, with 10 nucleotides matching TRBD1. The junction had 5 bases not matched to a gene; V was cut back by 5 bases and J by 8 bases. CDR3 length: 14 residues. Germline-derived CDR1 and CDR2 are LGHNA and YSLEER. In DNA form, the CDR3 reads TGCGCCAGCAGCTTCGGGACAGGGGTAGAAAAACTGTTTTTT. It encodes CASSFGTGVEKLFF.

V usage is TRBV9 and J usage is TRBJ1-2, with D possibly matching TRBD1 (5 bases). CDR3 length: 14 amino acids. Germline CDR1 reads SGDLS; CDR2 reads YYNGEE. Trimming cost V 4 bases and J 3 bases, with 13 bases left between them. For the CDR3, the DNA is TGTGCCAGCAGCCAGTGGGGGGAAGACTATGGCTACACCTTC. This translates into CASSQWGEDYGYTF. Filled out from reference TRBV9 and TRBJ1-2, the complete variable domain reads DSGVTQTPKHLITATGQRVTLRCSPRSGDLSVYWYQQSLDQGLQFLIQYYNGEERAKGNILERFSAQQFPDLHSELNLSSLELGDSALYFCASSQWGEDYGYTFGSGTRLTVV.

For the CDR3, the DNA is TGCGCCAGCAGGACAGGGCGGGGATCCGAAGCTTTCTTT. Its protein is CASRTGRGSEAFF. The V call is TRBV5-1, the J call TRBJ1-1; the match to TRBD1 covers 7 bases. The length of the CDR3 is 13 residues. J gave up 8 bases and V 5 bases, and 9 bases lay outside the gene matches. Germline V CDR1 and CDR2: SGHRS, YFSETQ. Full variable domain (remainder filled in from reference TRBV5-1 and TRBJ1-1): KAGVTQTPRYLIKTRGQQVTLSCSPISGHRSVSWYQQTPGQGLQFLFEYFSETQRNKGNFPGRFSGRQFSNSRSEMNVSTLELGDSALYLCASRTGRGSEAFFGQGTRLTVV.

The chain is built from TRBV5-1 and TRBJ2-5; D is perhaps TRBD1 (6 bases). Germline CDR1 and CDR2: SGHRS and YFSETQ. The ends were cut back, 4 bases at V and 2 bases at J, with 21 bases in the middle. The length of the CDR3 is 17 residues. CDR3 region: CASSRTLLQGVQETQYF. CDR3 in DNA: TGCGCCAGCAGCCGTACCCTTCTACAGGGCGTGCAAGAGACCCAGTACTTC. Filled out from reference TRBV5-1 and TRBJ2-5, the complete variable domain reads KAGVTQTPRYLIKTRGQQVTLSCSPISGHRSVSWYQQTPGQGLQFLFEYFSETQRNKGNFPGRFSGRQFSNSRSEMNVSTLELGDSALYLCASSRTLLQGVQETQYFGPGTRLLVL.

V gene TRBV9 combines with J gene TRBJ2-1; 11 bases are shared with TRBD2. J gave up 3 bases and V 3 bases, and 11 bases lay outside the gene matches. Germline CDR1 SGDLS, CDR2 YYNGEE. This CDR3 spans 18 amino acids. The CDR3 here is CASSADLLAGGNYNEQFF. CDR3 coding DNA: TGTGCCAGCAGCGCGGATCTTCTAGCGGGGGGTAACTACAATGAGCAGTTCTTC.

J is TRBJ2-3 and V is TRBV18, with TRBD2 matching 7 bases. The CDR3 totals 16 residues. Germline trimming cut 1 base from V and 4 bases from J; bases unmatched to any gene: 8. The germline gives CDR1 KGHSH, CDR2 LQKENI. The DNA for the CDR3 is TGTGCCAGCTCACCACGGCTAGCGGCAAGCTCAGATACGCAGTATTTT. Translated, it gives CASSPRLAASSDTQYF.

The rearrangement links TRBV5-1 to TRBJ2-1, with 7 bases lining up with TRBD2. After removal of 5 bases from V and 6 bases from J, the junction contained 8 bases not matched to a gene. In germline, CDR1 is SGHRS, CDR2 YFSETQ. The CDR3 contains 14 residues. CDR3 DNA sequence: TGCGCCAGCAGTGTGGGCGGGGGTGGCAATGAGCAGTTCTTC. Protein: CASSVGGGGNEQFF.

V is TRBV6-5 and J is TRBJ1-2; 9 positions match TRBD1. This CDR3 is 14 amino acids long. Unmatched junction bases numbered 2, after V lost 0 bases and J lost 6 bases. Germline V gene lookup returns CDR1 MNHEY and CDR2 SVGAGI. The CDR3 bases are TGTGCCAGCAGTTACTCAGGGACAGGGAATGGCTACACCTTC. The encoded protein is CASSYSGTGNGYTF.

The J gene is TRBJ1-5, the V gene TRBV7-9, with TRBD1 matching over 7 bases. J lost 0 bases, V lost 1 base, and 6 bases had no gene match. Germline V gene sequence: CDR1 SEHNR, CDR2 FQNEAQ (reference sequence). This CDR3 is 17 amino acids long. The CDR3 loop reads CASSLVRAGGSNQPQHF. The CDR3 bases are TGTGCCAGCAGCTTAGTTAGGGCAGGGGGTAGCAATCAGCCCCAGCATTTT.

The chain is built from TRBV7-8 and TRBJ1-1; TRBD1 agrees at 10 bases. CDR3 length: 14 residues. Trimming removed 4 bases from V and 7 bases from J; junction bases left unmatched: 6. CDR1 SGHVS and CDR2 FQNEAQ come from the germline V gene. This CDR3 reads CASSSRTGGDEAFF. The CDR3 bases are TGTGCCAGCAGCTCAAGGACAGGGGGAGATGAAGCTTTCTTT.

The chain employs TRBV4-3 and TRBJ1-3; no clear D. Germline V gives CDR1 LGHNA, CDR2 YSLEER. V was cut by 4 bases and J by 0 bases, with 19 bases left in between. The CDR3 consists of 18 residues. CDR3 residues: CASSRQFQAGTSGNTIYF. CDR3 sequence (DNA): TGCGCCAGCAGCCGCCAGTTCCAGGCGGGAACCTCTGGAAACACCATATATTTT.

This chain links TRBV9 with TRBJ1-6; maybe TRBD1 (6 bases). CDR3 size: 15 residues. V was clipped by 4 bases and J by 7 bases, with 15 bases between them. CDR1 is SGDLS, CDR2 YYNGEE, per germline. CDR3 coding DNA: TGTGCCAGCAGCACTCCGACAGGAACCAATTCACCCCTCCACTTT. It yields the protein CASSTPTGTNSPLHF.